These T cell receptor beta chains were read from a single sample in a study of blood T cells in healthy people across ages. TCRdb reanalysed the 5' RACE reads using MiXCR and keeps one entry per CDR3 protein. The sample holds roughly 800,000 distinct CDR3 sequences, 58% seen once. The sequenced sample consisted of blood. The receptors originated from a man aged 25-45 years in good health. Both conserved end residues are part of each CDR3. Fields, in order: CDR3 length, V gene, J gene, clone size, D gene, CDR3 DNA, CDR3 protein. A D gene is named only where the DNA matches it firmly. Some rows mark clone size as missing; the rest say once, few, many or name a class of expanded clone.

len: 15; v_gene: TRBV7-2; j_gene: TRBJ1-5; abundance: .; d_gene: .; CDR3nt: TGTGCCAGCACTCCAATCAGTGGAAGCAATCAGCCCCAGCATTTT; CDR3aa: CASTPISGSNQPQHF
len: 15; v_gene: TRBV20-1; j_gene: TRBJ1-6; abundance: many; d_gene: .; CDR3nt: TGCAGTGCGATAGGTGGTGGCGTCAGTAATTCACCCCTCCACTTT; CDR3aa: CSAIGGGVSNSPLHF
len: 19; v_gene: TRBV28; j_gene: TRBJ2-4; abundance: .; d_gene: .; CDR3nt: TGTGCCAGCAGTGGTACTAGTCTTCTCACGTCACTAGCCAAAAACATTCAGTACTTC; CDR3aa: CASSGTSLLTSLAKNIQYF
len: 16; v_gene: TRBV5-1; j_gene: TRBJ2-7; abundance: few; d_gene: TRBD2; CDR3nt: TGCGCCAGCAGCCAGAGCGGGAACCCGGGGTCCTACGAGCAGTACTTC; CDR3aa: CASSQSGNPGSYEQYF
len: 15; v_gene: TRBV12-3/TRBV12-4; j_gene: TRBJ2-7; abundance: .; d_gene: TRBD2; CDR3nt: TGTGCCAGCAGTTTCCGGACTAGCGGGGGGGGCGAGCAGTACTTC; CDR3aa: CASSFRTSGGGEQYF
len: 15; v_gene: TRBV6-2/TRBV6-3; j_gene: TRBJ2-5; abundance: .; d_gene: TRBD2; CDR3nt: TGTGCCAGCTATAGCGGGACTGAGTACCAAGAGACCCAGTACTTC; CDR3aa: CASYSGTEYQETQYF
len: 14; v_gene: TRBV20-1; j_gene: TRBJ1-1; abundance: few; d_gene: .; CDR3nt: TGCAGTGCTAGACCGACAAGGCCTTACACTGAAGCTTTCTTT; CDR3aa: CSARPTRPYTEAFF
len: 15; v_gene: TRBV7-2; j_gene: TRBJ2-5; abundance: .; d_gene: .; CDR3nt: TGTGCCAGCAGCTTAGGACCCGGGAGACGAGAGACCCAGTACTTC; CDR3aa: CASSLGPGRRETQYF
len: 15; v_gene: TRBV3-1; j_gene: TRBJ2-3; abundance: .; d_gene: TRBD2; CDR3nt: TGTGCCAGCGGCAGTAATTCCGGGGGGGAGGATACGCAGTATTTT; CDR3aa: CASGSNSGGEDTQYF
len: 13; v_gene: TRBV10-1; j_gene: TRBJ2-3; abundance: .; d_gene: .; CDR3nt: TGCGCCAGCAGTGAGTCGAAAGGGAAGGGCGAGTATTTT; CDR3aa: CASSESKGKGEYF
len: 14; v_gene: TRBV5-1; j_gene: TRBJ2-7; abundance: many; d_gene: TRBD2; CDR3nt: TGCGCCAGCACTTTGATAGCGGGATCCTACGAGCAGTACTTC; CDR3aa: CASTLIAGSYEQYF
len: 13; v_gene: TRBV27; j_gene: TRBJ1-2; abundance: few; d_gene: TRBD1; CDR3nt: TGTGCCAGCAGCCAGACAGGGTGGGATGGCTACACCTTC; CDR3aa: CASSQTGWDGYTF
len: 16; v_gene: TRBV20-1; j_gene: TRBJ1-5; abundance: .; d_gene: .; CDR3nt: TGCAGTGCTAGAGATCTAGGAGACTCCCCGTATCAGCCCCAGCATTTT; CDR3aa: CSARDLGDSPYQPQHF
len: 13; v_gene: TRBV25-1; j_gene: TRBJ2-1; abundance: few; d_gene: TRBD2; CDR3nt: TGTGCCAGCAGTGCATCCGGGGGGAATGAGCAGTTCTTC; CDR3aa: CASSASGGNEQFF
len: 15; v_gene: TRBV15; j_gene: TRBJ2-1; abundance: .; d_gene: TRBD2; CDR3nt: TGTGCCACCAGCAGCCTACTAGCGGTCCACAATGAGCAGTTCTTC; CDR3aa: CATSSLLAVHNEQFF
len: 15; v_gene: TRBV7-2; j_gene: TRBJ2-7; abundance: .; d_gene: .; CDR3nt: TGTGCCAGCAGCTTTGGTACAGGAGAAACCTACGAGCAGTACTTC; CDR3aa: CASSFGTGETYEQYF
len: 13; v_gene: TRBV6-5; j_gene: TRBJ2-7; abundance: .; d_gene: .; CDR3nt: TGTGCCAGCAGCTCTCCTCGGACCGCCGAGCAGTACTTC; CDR3aa: CASSSPRTAEQYF
len: 13; v_gene: TRBV2; j_gene: TRBJ1-2; abundance: .; d_gene: .; CDR3nt: TGTGCCAGCAGCCGAAGCGAAAGGGCCGGGGACACCTTC; CDR3aa: CASSRSERAGDTF
len: 13; v_gene: TRBV6-2/TRBV6-3; j_gene: TRBJ2-7; abundance: .; d_gene: .; CDR3nt: TGTGCCAGCAGTGAATCTCCCATCTACGAGCAGTACTTC; CDR3aa: CASSESPIYEQYF
len: 14; v_gene: TRBV11-2; j_gene: TRBJ2-4; abundance: few; d_gene: .; CDR3nt: TGTGCCAGCAGCCGACAAGGGAGTCCAAACATTCAGTACTTC; CDR3aa: CASSRQGSPNIQYF
len: 16; v_gene: TRBV5-4; j_gene: TRBJ2-2; abundance: .; d_gene: TRBD1; CDR3nt: TGTGCCAGCAGCTTCAAGCAGGGGGCTGGCACCGGGGAGCTGTTTTTT; CDR3aa: CASSFKQGAGTGELFF
len: 11; v_gene: TRBV7-2; j_gene: TRBJ2-1; abundance: .; d_gene: .; CDR3nt: TGTGCCAGCAGTCCCCTGGGTGAGCAGTTCTTC; CDR3aa: CASSPLGEQFF
len: 15; v_gene: TRBV3-1; j_gene: TRBJ1-1; abundance: .; d_gene: .; CDR3nt: TGTGCCAGCAGCCAGAGCACTAGGGGGAGTCGGGTAGCTTTCTTT; CDR3aa: CASSQSTRGSRVAFF
len: 12; v_gene: TRBV12-3/TRBV12-4; j_gene: TRBJ2-5; abundance: .; d_gene: .; CDR3nt: TGTGCCAGCAGCGGGGCCCATTGGACCCAGTACTTC; CDR3aa: CASSGAHWTQYF
len: 14; v_gene: TRBV6-5; j_gene: TRBJ1-6; abundance: .; d_gene: .; CDR3nt: TGTGCCAGCAGTGGCCCGGGGCATCGGGCCCTCCTCCACTTT; CDR3aa: CASSGPGHRALLHF
len: 13; v_gene: TRBV9; j_gene: TRBJ2-5; abundance: .; d_gene: .; CDR3nt: TGTGCCAGCAGCGGACAGGTGCGGGAGACCCAGTACTTC; CDR3aa: CASSGQVRETQYF
len: 15; v_gene: TRBV12-3/TRBV12-4; j_gene: TRBJ2-3; abundance: .; d_gene: TRBD2; CDR3nt: TGTGCCAGCAGATTCAGCGGGGGGGAGGCAGATACGCAGTATTTT; CDR3aa: CASRFSGGEADTQYF
len: 17; v_gene: TRBV5-6; j_gene: TRBJ2-6; abundance: few; d_gene: .; CDR3nt: TGTGCCAGCAGCTTGGCCGCTTTGGGAACTGGGGCCAACGTCCTGACTTTC; CDR3aa: CASSLAALGTGANVLTF
len: 11; v_gene: TRBV29-1; j_gene: TRBJ1-2; abundance: .; d_gene: TRBD1; CDR3nt: TGCAGCGGCCGGGACAGCAATGGCTACACCTTC; CDR3aa: CSGRDSNGYTF
len: 14; v_gene: TRBV5-1; j_gene: TRBJ2-5; abundance: .; d_gene: .; CDR3nt: TGCGCCAGCAGCCAAGAAGTGTCCGCCGAGACCCAGTACTTC; CDR3aa: CASSQEVSAETQYF
len: 16; v_gene: TRBV4-2; j_gene: TRBJ2-1; abundance: few; d_gene: .; CDR3nt: TGTGCCAGCAGCCAACGTGATCCCTTGAACAGCGATGAGCAGTTCTTC; CDR3aa: CASSQRDPLNSDEQFF
len: 12; v_gene: TRBV28; j_gene: TRBJ1-2; abundance: .; d_gene: .; CDR3nt: TGTGCCTCCAGGGTGACACAATATGGCTACACCTTC; CDR3aa: CASRVTQYGYTF
len: 14; v_gene: TRBV18; j_gene: TRBJ1-4; abundance: few; d_gene: .; CDR3nt: TGTGCCAGCTCACCTACCGGGACATCCGAAAAACTGTTTTTT; CDR3aa: CASSPTGTSEKLFF
len: 15; v_gene: TRBV6-6; j_gene: TRBJ1-5; abundance: .; d_gene: TRBD1; CDR3nt: TGTGCCAGCAGTTACGACAGGGTATTCAATCAGCCCCAGCATTTT; CDR3aa: CASSYDRVFNQPQHF
len: 13; v_gene: TRBV29-1; j_gene: TRBJ2-5; abundance: few; d_gene: .; CDR3nt: TGCAGCGTCCGCTTAACAGGGTCAGGGACCCAGTACTTC; CDR3aa: CSVRLTGSGTQYF
len: 15; v_gene: TRBV6-5; j_gene: TRBJ1-1; abundance: .; d_gene: .; CDR3nt: TGTGCCAGCAGTTTGGGTCCCCAGGGGCGGACTGAAGCTTTCTTT; CDR3aa: CASSLGPQGRTEAFF